This TCR beta chain appears in the sequencing data of a study of blood T cell repertoires in COVID-19. Study processing details: Using reference gene primer amplification, nucleated cell counts were estimated. Libraries were prepared by immunoSEQ multiplex PCR; TCRdb keeps only in-frame clonotypes and omits some of them. V, J and clone size reflect that table, while D and trimming were determined from the DNA. The data show 450,000 or so clones, 70% to 90% seen once. The sequence came from a man aged 18 to 29 with COVID-19, enrolled during active disease. The sample was peripheral blood.

CDR3 bases: TGCAGTGCTAGTACCGGGACACTGAACACTGAAGCTTTCTTT. Translating gives CSASTGTLNTEAFF. The rearrangement uses TRBV20-1 and TRBJ1-1, with D perhaps TRBD1 (6 bases). The V end lost 3 bases, the J end lost 0 bases, and 11 bases lay between the germline ends. This CDR3 spans 14 amino acids. Germline values: CDR1 DFQATT, CDR2 SNEGSKA (reference sequence).